The 19 T cell receptor beta chains below were found in one sample sequenced in a study of blood T cell repertoires in COVID-19. Produced via immunoSEQ multiplex PCR; TCRdb's table is partial and in-frame only. In the table there are 150,000 to 200,000 clones, around four fifths of which are singletons. The sequencing sample was made of peripheral blood. These receptor sequences come from a woman at least 80 years old with active or convalescent COVID-19.

The chain uses TRBV20-1 and TRBJ2-1; D is possibly TRBD1 (5 bases). CDR3 length: 11 amino acids. V lost 4 bases and J 8 bases, leaving 9 bases between the germline ends. Per the germline V gene, CDR1 is DFQATT and CDR2 is SNEGSKA (reference sequence). DNA of the CDR3: TGCAGTGCTACCAGGGTCGATGAGCAGTTCTTC. It is translated as CSATRVDEQFF.

The V call is TRBV13, the J call TRBJ1-6; 7 bases match TRBD1. The CDR3 has 14 amino acids. V lost 3 bases to trimming and J lost 7 bases; unmatched junction nucleotides: 3. Per germline, CDR1 PRHDT and CDR2 FYEKMQ (reference sequence). The CDR3 protein is CASSLGQRNSPLHF. The CDR3 DNA reads TGTGCCAGCAGCTTGGGACAGAGGAATTCACCCCTCCACTTT.

The count of this clone is one. V usage is TRBV7-6 and J usage is TRBJ2-1, with D possibly being TRBD1 (5 bases). Germline lookup yields CDR1 SGHVS and CDR2 FNYEAQ. The CDR3 runs to 15 residues. With 2 bases removed from V and 2 bases from J, the gap between germline ends came to 10 bases. CDR3 amino acids: CASSLQGSPYNEQFF. The DNA for the CDR3 is TGTGCCAGCAGCTTACAGGGTTCCCCCTACAATGAGCAGTTCTTC.

The chain couples TRBV14 to TRBJ2-7; D is perhaps TRBD1 (5 bases). With 2 bases removed from V and 1 base from J, the gap between germline ends came to 21 bases. The CDR3 sequence is 18 residues long. In germline, CDR1 is SGHDN, CDR2 FVKESK. CDR3 in DNA: TGTGCCAGCAGCCAACTCGGAGCTGGCAGGGTGAAATCCTACGAGCAGTACTTC. It translates to CASSQLGAGRVKSYEQYF. The full variable domain, rest sourced from reference TRBV14 and TRBJ2-7, is EAGVTQFPSHSVIEKGQTVTLRCDPISGHDNLYWYRRVMGKEIKFLLHFVKESKQDESGMPNNRFLAERTGGTYSTLKVQPAELEDSGVYFCASSQLGAGRVKSYEQYFGPGTRLTVT.

V gene TRBV19 combines with J gene TRBJ1-4; 9 nucleotides agree with TRBD1. The V gene's germline CDR1 is LNHDA and CDR2 SQIVND (reference sequence). The CDR3 totals 13 residues. With V trimmed by 0 bases and J by 12 bases, 2 bases remained unmatched. CDR3 nucleotides: TGTGCCAGTAGTATAGAGGGACAGGGAGAACTGTTTTTT. Protein product: CASSIEGQGELFF. Variable domain in full (rest from reference TRBV19 and TRBJ1-4): DGGITQSPKYLFRKEGQNVTLSCEQNLNHDAMYWYRQDPGQGLRLIYYSQIVNDFQKGDIAEGYSVSREKKESFPLTVTSAQKNPTAFYLCASSIEGQGELFFGSGTQLSVL.

The J gene is TRBJ2-1, the V gene TRBV3-1 (or the pseudogene TRBV3-2), with 7 bases lining up with TRBD1. CDR1 is LGHDT, CDR2 YNNKEL, per germline (reference sequence). The V and J ends lost 3 bases and 6 bases, in that order; junction bases with no gene match: 5. This CDR3 contains 14 residues. The CDR3 here is CASSQPGQVNEQFF. DNA for the CDR3: TGTGCCAGCAGCCAGCCCGGACAGGTCAATGAGCAGTTCTTC.

The chain joins TRBV7-2 to TRBJ1-2; TRBD1 agrees at 7 bases. From germline, CDR1 is SGHTA and CDR2 FQGNSA. The CDR3 contains 14 residues. V lost 2 bases to trimming and J lost 8 bases; unmatched junction nucleotides: 8. CDR3 sequence reads: CASSLSVGGRGYTF. The CDR3 bases are TGTGCCAGCAGCTTAAGTGTAGGGGGCCGGGGCTACACCTTC. Based on the CDR3 plus reference TRBV7-2 and TRBJ1-2, the full variable domain is GAGVSQSPSNKVTEKGKDVELRCDPISGHTALYWYRQSLGQGLEFLIYFQGNSAPDKSGLPSDRFSAERTGGSVSTLTIQRTQQEDSAVYLCASSLSVGGRGYTFGSGTRLTVV.

This clone came up a few times. This chain connects TRBV19 to TRBJ2-5, with 15 bases aligning to TRBD2. The CDR3 is 16 residues long. Germline V gene lookup returns CDR1 LNHDA and CDR2 SQIVND (reference sequence). The J segment lost 3 bases and the V segment lost 5 bases, leaving 4 bases of the junction unmatched. The CDR3 region is CASSLWTSGGEETQYF. CDR3 coding DNA: TGTGCCAGTAGTCTCTGGACTAGCGGGGGGGAAGAGACCCAGTACTTC.

The chain uses TRBV5-1 and TRBJ2-7, with TRBD1 matching over 10 bases. Germline trimming cut 4 bases from V and 7 bases from J; bases unmatched to any gene: 8. The V gene's germline CDR1 is SGHRS and CDR2 YFSETQ. The CDR3 extends over 14 amino acids. CDR3 sequence reads: CASSDRQGAREQYF. DNA of the CDR3: TGCGCCAGCAGCGACCGACAGGGGGCGAGGGAGCAGTACTTC.

The chain uses TRBV19 and TRBJ1-3, with D possibly matching TRBD1 (5 bases). The CDR3 totals 14 residues. V shed 3 bases and J shed 4 bases, with 10 bases lying between them. The V gene's germline CDR1 is LNHDA and CDR2 SQIVND (reference sequence). The CDR3 DNA reads TGTGCCAGTAGTATGCAAGGGGCCGGAAACACCATATATTTT. Translation: CASSMQGAGNTIYF.

This clone appeared a few times. The chain carries TRBV6-5 and TRBJ1-2, with 7 nucleotides matching TRBD1. The J segment lost 6 bases and the V segment lost 6 bases, leaving 7 bases of the junction unmatched. The CDR3 covers 13 residues. Germline values: CDR1 MNHEY, CDR2 SVGAGI. As DNA, the CDR3 is TGTGCCAGCAGGACCACAGGGGCCAATGGCTACACCTTC. Its translation: CASRTTGANGYTF.

The chain joins TRBV7-9 to TRBJ1-2, with D possibly TRBD1 on 6 matching bases. This CDR3 comprises 16 residues. Germline V gene data show CDR1 as SEHNR and CDR2 as FQNEAQ (reference sequence). V shed 4 bases and J shed 6 bases, with 21 bases lying between them. The DNA for the CDR3 is TGTGCCAGCAGCTGGCCCCTAGACAGGTCGCGTGATGGCTACACCTTC. This translates into CASSWPLDRSRDGYTF.

On this clone itself: Mismatch with germline at one junction end may stem from a read error. The CDR3 loop is CASTGRWTGAPDAFF. The CDR3 DNA is TGTGCCAGCACTGGCCGCTGGACAGGGGCGCCTGACGCTTTCTTT. This rearrangement joins TRBV2 to TRBJ1-1; TRBD1 matches 9 bases. CDR3 size: 15 residues. The germline gives CDR1 SNHLY, CDR2 FYNNEI. Combining the CDR3 with reference TRBV2 and TRBJ1-1 gives the whole variable domain EPEVTQTPSHQVTQMGQEVILRCVPISNHLYFYWYRQILGQKVEFLVSFYNNEISEKSEIFDDQFSVERPDGSNFTLKIRSTKLEDSAMYFCASTGRWTGAPDAFFGQGTRLTVV.

This chain links TRBV27 with TRBJ1-6; 9 nucleotides align to TRBD1. The junction had 7 bases not matched to a gene; V was cut back by 0 bases and J by 7 bases. This CDR3 contains 17 residues. Germline CDR1 is MNHEY and CDR2 is SMNVEV (reference sequence). CDR3 sequence: CASSLSFSGTGNSPLHF. As DNA, the CDR3 is TGTGCCAGCAGTTTATCGTTCTCGGGGACAGGGAATTCACCCCTCCACTTT.

The rearrangement uses TRBV27 and TRBJ2-7, with 11 bases aligning to TRBD1. The CDR3 covers 14 residues. Losses at the gene ends were 5 bases for V and 4 bases for J; bases not matched to a gene: 4. Per germline, CDR1 MNHEY and CDR2 SMNVEV (reference sequence). The CDR3 here is CASSGQGAGYEQYF. CDR3 nucleotides: TGTGCCAGCAGTGGACAGGGGGCGGGTTACGAGCAGTACTTC.

The chain links TRBV28 to TRBJ1-6; no clear D gene. Germline-derived CDR1 and CDR2 are MDHEN and SYDVKM. Trimming removed 3 bases at V and 11 bases at J, with 14 bases between. The CDR3 consists of 14 residues. CDR3 nucleotide sequence: TGTGCCAGCAGTTTTAGGGCCGGAGGAGCACCCCTCCACTTT. Protein sequence: CASSFRAGGAPLHF.

The chain combines TRBV27 with TRBJ2-5; the D gene is possibly TRBD2 (5 bases). V lost 7 bases and J 3 bases, leaving 15 bases between the germline ends. This CDR3 spans 14 amino acids. The germline V gene has CDR1 MNHEY and CDR2 SMNVEV (reference sequence). CDR3 sequence (DNA): TGTGCCAGCAAAAAACCCGGGATCGAAGAGACCCAGTACTTC. It encodes CASKKPGIEETQYF.

The chain combines TRBV30 with TRBJ1-6; a possible D gene is TRBD1 (6 bases). Germline CDR1 GTSNPN, CDR2 SVGIG (reference sequence). With 0 bases removed from V and 9 bases from J, the gap between germline ends came to 12 bases. This CDR3 comprises 14 residues. CDR3: CAWSVLGARSPLHF. CDR3 nucleotide sequence: TGTGCCTGGAGTGTATTGGGGGCCCGTTCACCCCTCCACTTT.

A single count supports this clone. The chain carries TRBV4-1 and TRBJ2-1; 9 nucleotides line up with TRBD2. This CDR3 contains 15 residues. Germline values: CDR1 MGHRA, CDR2 YSYEKL. Trimming removed 1 base from V and 7 bases from J; junction bases left unmatched: 5. The CDR3 coding sequence is TGCGCCAGCAGCCAAGGGCTAGCGGGGAAGAATGAGCAGTTCTTC. This gives the protein CASSQGLAGKNEQFF.